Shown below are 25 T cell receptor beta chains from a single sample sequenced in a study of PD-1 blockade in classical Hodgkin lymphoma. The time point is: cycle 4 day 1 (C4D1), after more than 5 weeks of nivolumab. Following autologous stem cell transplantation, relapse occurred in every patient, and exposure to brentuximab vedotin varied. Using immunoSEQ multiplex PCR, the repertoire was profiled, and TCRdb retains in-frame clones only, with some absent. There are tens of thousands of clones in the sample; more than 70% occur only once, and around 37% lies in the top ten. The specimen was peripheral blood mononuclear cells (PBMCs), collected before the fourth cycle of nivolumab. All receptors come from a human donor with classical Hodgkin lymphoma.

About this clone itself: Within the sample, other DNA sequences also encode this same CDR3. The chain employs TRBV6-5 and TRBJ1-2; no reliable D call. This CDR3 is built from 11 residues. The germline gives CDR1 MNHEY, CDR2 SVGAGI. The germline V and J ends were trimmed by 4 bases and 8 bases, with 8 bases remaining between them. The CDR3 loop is CASSSGWGYTF. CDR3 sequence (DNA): TGTGCCAGCAGTTCTGGTTGGGGCTACACCTTC.

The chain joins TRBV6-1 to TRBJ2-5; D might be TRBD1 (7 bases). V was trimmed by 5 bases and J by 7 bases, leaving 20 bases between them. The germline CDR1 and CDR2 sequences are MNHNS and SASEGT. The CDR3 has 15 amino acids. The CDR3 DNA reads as TGTGCCAGCAGTCCCTTAGGACAGGAGGGGGGGACCCAGTACTTC. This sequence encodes CASSPLGQEGGTQYF.

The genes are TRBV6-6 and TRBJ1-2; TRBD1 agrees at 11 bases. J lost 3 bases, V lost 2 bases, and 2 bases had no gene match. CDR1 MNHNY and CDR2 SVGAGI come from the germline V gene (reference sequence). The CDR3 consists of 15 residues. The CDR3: CASSYGDRGDYGYTF. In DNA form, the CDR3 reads TGTGCCAGCAGTTACGGGGACAGGGGGGACTATGGCTACACCTTC.

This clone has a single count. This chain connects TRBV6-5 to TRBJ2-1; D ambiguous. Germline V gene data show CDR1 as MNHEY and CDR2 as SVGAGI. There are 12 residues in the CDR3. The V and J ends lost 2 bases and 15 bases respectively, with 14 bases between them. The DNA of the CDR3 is TGTGCCAGCAGTTACCCCACGGGCTTGACGTTCTTC. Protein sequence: CASSYPTGLTFF.

The CDR3 spells CASSYSSRANTEAFF. CDR3 nucleotide sequence: TGTGCCAGCAGTTACTCGTCACGCGCTAACACTGAAGCTTTCTTT. V and J are TRBV6-5 and TRBJ1-1; no clear D gene. The CDR3 length is 15 residues. V lost 0 bases and J lost 2, with 10 bases in between. CDR1 and CDR2 (germline): MNHEY, SVGAGI.

CDR3 nucleotides: TGTGCCAGCCAGTGGGGGGCACCTAATTCACCCCTCCACTTT. The encoded protein is CASQWGAPNSPLHF. The rearrangement joins TRBV13 to TRBJ1-6; a weak D match, TRBD1 (6 bases). Trimming removed 8 bases at V and 6 bases at J, with 14 bases between. This CDR3 spans 14 amino acids. In germline, CDR1 is PRHDT, CDR2 FYEKMQ (reference sequence). The whole variable domain, filled in from reference TRBV13 and TRBJ1-6, reads AAGVIQSPRHLIKEKRETATLKCYPIPRHDTVYWYQQGPGQDPQFLISFYEKMQSDKGSIPDRFSAQQFSDYHSELNMSSLELGDSALYFCASQWGAPNSPLHFGNGTRLTVT.

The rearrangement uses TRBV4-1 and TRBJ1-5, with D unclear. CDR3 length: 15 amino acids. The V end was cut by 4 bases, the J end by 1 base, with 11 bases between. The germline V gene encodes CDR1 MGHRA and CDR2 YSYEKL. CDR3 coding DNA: TGCGCCAGCAGCCGAGGGATGGACAGCAATCAGCCCCAGCATTTT. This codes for CASSRGMDSNQPQHF.

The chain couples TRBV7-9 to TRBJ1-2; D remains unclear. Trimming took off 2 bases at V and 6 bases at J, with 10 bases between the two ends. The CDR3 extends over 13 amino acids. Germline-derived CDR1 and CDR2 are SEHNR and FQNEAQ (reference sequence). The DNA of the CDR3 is TGTGCCAGCAGCTTATCAGGAGGAAATGGCTACACCTTC. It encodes CASSLSGGNGYTF.

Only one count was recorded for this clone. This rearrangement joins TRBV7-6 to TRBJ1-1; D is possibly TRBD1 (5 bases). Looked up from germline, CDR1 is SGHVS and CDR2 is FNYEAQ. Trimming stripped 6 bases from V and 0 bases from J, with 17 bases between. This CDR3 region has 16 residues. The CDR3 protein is CASSFPIGGMNTEAFF. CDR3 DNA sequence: TGTGCCAGCAGTTTCCCGATTGGGGGAATGAACACTGAAGCTTTCTTT.

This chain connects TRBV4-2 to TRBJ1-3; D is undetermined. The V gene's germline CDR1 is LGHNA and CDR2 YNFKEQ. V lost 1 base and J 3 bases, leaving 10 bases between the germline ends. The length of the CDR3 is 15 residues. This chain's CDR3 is CASSQGNVGGNTIYF. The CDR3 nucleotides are TGTGCCAGCAGCCAAGGGAACGTCGGTGGAAACACCATATATTTT.

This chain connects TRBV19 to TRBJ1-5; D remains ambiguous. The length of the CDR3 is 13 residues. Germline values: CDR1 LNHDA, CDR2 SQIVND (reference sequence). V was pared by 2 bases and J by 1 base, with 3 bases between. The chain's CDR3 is CASSIQSNQPQHF. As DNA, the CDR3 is TGTGCCAGTAGTATACAGAGCAATCAGCCCCAGCATTTT.

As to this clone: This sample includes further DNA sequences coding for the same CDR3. The CDR3: CASSYQAGYTF. CDR3 DNA: TGTGCCAGCAGTTACCAGGCGGGCTACACCTTC. The chain is built from TRBV6-5 and TRBJ1-2; D is ambiguous. This CDR3 is built from 11 residues. Germline-derived CDR1 and CDR2 are MNHEY and SVGAGI. Deletions cut 2 bases from V and 8 bases from J, with 6 bases between.

The CDR3: CASSYSEALTEAFF. The CDR3 nucleotides read TGTGCCAGCAGTTATTCCGAGGCTCTCACTGAAGCTTTCTTT. V usage is TRBV6-6 and J usage is TRBJ1-1; D gene unclear. This CDR3 is 14 amino acids long. V shed 3 bases and J shed 4 bases, with 12 bases lying between them. The germline V gene encodes CDR1 MNHNY and CDR2 SVGAGI (reference sequence).

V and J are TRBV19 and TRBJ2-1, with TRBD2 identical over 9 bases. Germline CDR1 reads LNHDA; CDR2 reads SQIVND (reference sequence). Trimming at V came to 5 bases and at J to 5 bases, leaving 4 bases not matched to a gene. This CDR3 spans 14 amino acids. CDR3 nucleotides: TGTGCCAGTAGTTTCCAGCGGGGGGACAATGAGCAGTTCTTC. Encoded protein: CASSFQRGDNEQFF.

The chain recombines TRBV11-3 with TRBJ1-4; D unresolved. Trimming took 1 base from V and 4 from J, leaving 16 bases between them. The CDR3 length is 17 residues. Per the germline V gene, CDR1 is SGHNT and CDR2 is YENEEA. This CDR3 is CASSLGNTGRGNEKLFF. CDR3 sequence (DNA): TGTGCCAGCAGCTTAGGAAACACCGGACGGGGTAATGAAAAACTGTTTTTT.

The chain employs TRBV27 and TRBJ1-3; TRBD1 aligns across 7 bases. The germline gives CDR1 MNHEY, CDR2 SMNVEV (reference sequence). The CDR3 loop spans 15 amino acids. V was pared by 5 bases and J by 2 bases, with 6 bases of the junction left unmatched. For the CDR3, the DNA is TGTGCCAGCAGTCCGACAGGGTTCGCTGGAAACACCATATATTTT. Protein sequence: CASSPTGFAGNTIYF.

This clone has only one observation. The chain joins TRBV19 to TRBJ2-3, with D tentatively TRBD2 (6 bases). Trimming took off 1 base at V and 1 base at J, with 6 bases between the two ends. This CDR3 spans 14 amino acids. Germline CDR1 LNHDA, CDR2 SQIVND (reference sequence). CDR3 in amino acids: CASSIAGGTDTQYF. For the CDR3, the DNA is TGTGCCAGTAGTATAGCGGGGGGCACAGATACGCAGTATTTT.

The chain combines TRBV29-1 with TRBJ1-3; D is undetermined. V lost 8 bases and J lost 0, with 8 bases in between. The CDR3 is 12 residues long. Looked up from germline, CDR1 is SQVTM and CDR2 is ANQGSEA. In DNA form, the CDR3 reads TGCAGCCATGAAGACTCTGGAAACACCATATATTTT. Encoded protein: CSHEDSGNTIYF. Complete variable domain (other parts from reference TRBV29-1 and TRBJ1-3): SAVISQKPSRDICQRGTSLTIQCQVDSQVTMMFWYRQQPGQSLTLIATANQGSEATYESGFVIDKFPISRPNLTFSTLTVSNMSPEDSSIYLCSHEDSGNTIYFGEGSWLTVV.

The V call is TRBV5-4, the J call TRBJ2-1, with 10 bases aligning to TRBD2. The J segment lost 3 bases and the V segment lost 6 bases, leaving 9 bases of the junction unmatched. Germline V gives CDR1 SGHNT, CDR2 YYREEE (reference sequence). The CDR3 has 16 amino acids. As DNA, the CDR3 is TGTGCCAGCACCCCGAGCGGGGGGGCCTACTACAATGAGCAGTTCTTC. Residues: CASTPSGGAYYNEQFF.

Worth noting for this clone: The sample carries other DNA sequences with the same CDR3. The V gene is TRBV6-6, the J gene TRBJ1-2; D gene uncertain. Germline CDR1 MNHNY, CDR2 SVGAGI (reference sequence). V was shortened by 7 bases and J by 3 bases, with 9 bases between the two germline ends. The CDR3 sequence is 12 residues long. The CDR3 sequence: CASKREDYGYTF. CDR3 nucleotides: TGTGCCAGCAAGAGGGAAGACTATGGCTACACCTTC.

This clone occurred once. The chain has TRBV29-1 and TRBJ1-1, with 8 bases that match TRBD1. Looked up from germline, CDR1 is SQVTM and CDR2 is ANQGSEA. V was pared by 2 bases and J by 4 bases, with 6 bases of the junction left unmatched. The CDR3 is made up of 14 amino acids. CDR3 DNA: TGCAGCGTTGAATATACTACAGGGGGCACTGAAGCTTTCTTT. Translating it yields CSVEYTTGGTEAFF.

Here the CDR3 reads CASSFSSGFEKLFF. The CDR3 region has the DNA TGTGCCAGCAGCTTTTCTTCAGGGTTTGAAAAACTGTTTTTT. This chain joins TRBV7-2 and TRBJ1-4; a possible D gene is TRBD1 (5 bases). Looked up from germline, CDR1 is SGHTA and CDR2 is FQGNSA. The V and J ends lost 3 bases and 7 bases respectively, with 12 bases between them. CDR3 length: 14 residues.

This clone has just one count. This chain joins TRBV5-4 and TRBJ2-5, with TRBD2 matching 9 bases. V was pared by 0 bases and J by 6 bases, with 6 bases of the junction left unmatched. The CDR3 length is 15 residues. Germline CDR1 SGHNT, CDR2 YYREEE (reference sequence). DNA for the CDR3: TGTGCCAGCAGCTTGGAAAGCGGGGGGAGTAAGACCCAGTACTTC. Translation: CASSLESGGSKTQYF.

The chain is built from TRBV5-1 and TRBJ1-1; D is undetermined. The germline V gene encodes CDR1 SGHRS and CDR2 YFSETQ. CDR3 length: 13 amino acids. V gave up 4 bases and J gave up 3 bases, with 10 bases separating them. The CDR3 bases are TGCGCCAGCAGCCCCGGCTTTGACACTGAAGCTTTCTTT. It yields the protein CASSPGFDTEAFF.

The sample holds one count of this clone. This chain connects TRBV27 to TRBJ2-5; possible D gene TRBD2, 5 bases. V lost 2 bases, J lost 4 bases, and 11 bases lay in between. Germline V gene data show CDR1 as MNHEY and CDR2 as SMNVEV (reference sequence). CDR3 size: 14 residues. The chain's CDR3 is CASSLAGHTETQYF. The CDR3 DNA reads TGTGCCAGCAGTTTAGCGGGCCATACAGAGACCCAGTACTTC.